Sequencing of this T cell receptor beta chain was carried out in a study of CD8+ T cells in alopecia areata. As regards this clone: The target antigen is unknown.

Findings of the study overall: Scalp clonality and expanded CD8+ clones among the top 100 showed significant decreases with tofacitinib.

Treatment here: oral pan-JAK inhibitor, 5-10 mg twice daily. The authors extracted RNA and reverse transcribed it into cDNA as the sequencing template. The table came from immunoSEQ multiplex PCR; TCRdb's copy has only in-frame clones and leaves some out. The sample includes over 250,000 clones, 60% seen only once; the top ten take 0.93%. The input for sequencing was CD4+ T cells sorted from blood, taken around week 53, from a patient treated with tofacitinib. The clonotype originates from a human donor with alopecia areata.

CDR3 bases: TGCAGCGTTCTAAGGGATGAGCAGTTCTTC. This codes for CSVLRDEQFF. The rearrangement joins TRBV29-1 to TRBJ2-1; D uncertain. This CDR3 has 10 amino acids. Germline V CDR1 and CDR2: SQVTM, ANQGSEA. Trimming removed 5 bases from V and 8 bases from J, with 7 bases in between.